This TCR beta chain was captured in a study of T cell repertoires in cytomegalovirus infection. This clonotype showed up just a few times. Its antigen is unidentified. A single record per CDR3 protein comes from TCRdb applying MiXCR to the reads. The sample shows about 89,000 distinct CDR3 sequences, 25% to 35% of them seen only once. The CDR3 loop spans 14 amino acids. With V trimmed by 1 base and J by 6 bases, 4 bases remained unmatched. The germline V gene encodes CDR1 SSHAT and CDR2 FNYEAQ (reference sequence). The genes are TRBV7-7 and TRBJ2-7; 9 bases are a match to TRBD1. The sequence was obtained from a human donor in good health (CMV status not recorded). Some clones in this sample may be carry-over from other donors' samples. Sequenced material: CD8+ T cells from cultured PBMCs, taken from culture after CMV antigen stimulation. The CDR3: CASSLVQGAIEQYF. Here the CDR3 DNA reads TGTGCCAGCAGCTTAGTACAGGGGGCGATCGAGCAGTACTTC.